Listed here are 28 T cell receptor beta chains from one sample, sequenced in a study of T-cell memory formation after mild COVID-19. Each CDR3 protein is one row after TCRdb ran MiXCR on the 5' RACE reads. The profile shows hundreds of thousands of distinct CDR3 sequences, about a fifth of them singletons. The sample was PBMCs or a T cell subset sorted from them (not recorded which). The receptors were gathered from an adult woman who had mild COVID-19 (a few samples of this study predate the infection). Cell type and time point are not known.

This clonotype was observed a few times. CDR3 in amino acids: CASSLSAPTYEQYF. The CDR3 region has the DNA TGTGCCAGCAGCTTAAGCGCCCCGACCTACGAGCAGTACTTC. The rearrangement links TRBV7-6 to TRBJ2-7; the D is unclear. This CDR3 region has 14 residues. Trimming removed 2 bases from V and 2 bases from J, with 10 bases in between. Germline CDR1 SGHVS, CDR2 FNYEAQ.

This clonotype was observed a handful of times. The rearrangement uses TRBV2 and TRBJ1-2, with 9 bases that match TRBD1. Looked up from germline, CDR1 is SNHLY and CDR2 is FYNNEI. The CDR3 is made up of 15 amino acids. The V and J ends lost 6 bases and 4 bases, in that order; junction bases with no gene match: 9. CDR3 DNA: TGTGCCAGCAGCTCCGATACAGGGGGCGTCTATGGCTACACCTTC. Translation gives CASSSDTGGVYGYTF.

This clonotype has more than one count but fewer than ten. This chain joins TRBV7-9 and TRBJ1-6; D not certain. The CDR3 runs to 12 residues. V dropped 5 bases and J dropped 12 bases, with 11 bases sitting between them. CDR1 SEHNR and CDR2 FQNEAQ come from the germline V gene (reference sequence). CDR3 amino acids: CASSRPGVPLHF. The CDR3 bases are TGTGCCAGCAGCCGCCCGGGAGTACCCCTCCACTTT.

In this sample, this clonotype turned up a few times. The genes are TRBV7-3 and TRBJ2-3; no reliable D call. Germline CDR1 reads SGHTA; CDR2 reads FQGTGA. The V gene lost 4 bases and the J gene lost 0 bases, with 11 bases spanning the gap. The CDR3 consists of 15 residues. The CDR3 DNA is TGTGCCAGCAGCTCGGAAGGGCGTAGCACAGATACGCAGTATTTT. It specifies CASSSEGRSTDTQYF.

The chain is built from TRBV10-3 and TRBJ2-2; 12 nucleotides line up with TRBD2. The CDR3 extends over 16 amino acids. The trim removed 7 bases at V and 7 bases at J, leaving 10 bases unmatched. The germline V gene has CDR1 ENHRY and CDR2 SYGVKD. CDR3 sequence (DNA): TGTGCCATCACCGACCTAGCGGGGGGGCCCAACGGGGAGCTGTTTTTT. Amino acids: CAITDLAGGPNGELFF.

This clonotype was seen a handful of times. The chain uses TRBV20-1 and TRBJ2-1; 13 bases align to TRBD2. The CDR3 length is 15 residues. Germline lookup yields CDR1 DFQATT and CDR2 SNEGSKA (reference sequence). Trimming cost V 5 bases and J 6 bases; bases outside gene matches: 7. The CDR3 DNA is TGCAGTGCTCGAGTTCGACTAGCGGGGGGCAATGAGCAGTTCTTC. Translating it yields CSARVRLAGGNEQFF.

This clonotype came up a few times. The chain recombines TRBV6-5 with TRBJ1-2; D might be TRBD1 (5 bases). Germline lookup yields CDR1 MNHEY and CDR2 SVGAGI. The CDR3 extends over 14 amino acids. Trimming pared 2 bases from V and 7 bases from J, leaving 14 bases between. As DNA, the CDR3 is TGTGCCAGCAGTTACGATGGGGGTCTGTCTGGCTACACCTTC. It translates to CASSYDGGLSGYTF.

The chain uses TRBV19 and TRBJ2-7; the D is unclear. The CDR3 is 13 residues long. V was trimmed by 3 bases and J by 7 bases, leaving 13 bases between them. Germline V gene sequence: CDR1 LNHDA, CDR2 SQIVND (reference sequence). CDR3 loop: CASSILPAREQYF. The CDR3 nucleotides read TGTGCCAGTAGTATCCTCCCGGCGAGAGAGCAGTACTTC. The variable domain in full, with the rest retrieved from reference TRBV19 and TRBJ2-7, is DGGITQSPKYLFRKEGQNVTLSCEQNLNHDAMYWYRQDPGQGLRLIYYSQIVNDFQKGDIAEGYSVSREKKESFPLTVTSAQKNPTAFYLCASSILPAREQYFGPGTRLTVT.

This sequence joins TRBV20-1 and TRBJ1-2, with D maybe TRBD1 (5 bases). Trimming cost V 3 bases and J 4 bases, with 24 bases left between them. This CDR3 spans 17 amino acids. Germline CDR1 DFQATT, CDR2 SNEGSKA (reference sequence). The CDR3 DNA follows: TGCAGTGCTAGGGGGGGACTTAATCTTAGATCAGTCTATGGCTACACCTTC. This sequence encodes CSARGGLNLRSVYGYTF.

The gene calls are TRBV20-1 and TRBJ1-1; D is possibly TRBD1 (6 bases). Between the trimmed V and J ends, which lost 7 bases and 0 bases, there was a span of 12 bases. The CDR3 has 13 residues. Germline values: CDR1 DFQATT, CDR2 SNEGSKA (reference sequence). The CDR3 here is CSVADSLNTEAFF. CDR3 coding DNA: TGCAGTGTCGCGGACAGCCTGAACACTGAAGCTTTCTTT.

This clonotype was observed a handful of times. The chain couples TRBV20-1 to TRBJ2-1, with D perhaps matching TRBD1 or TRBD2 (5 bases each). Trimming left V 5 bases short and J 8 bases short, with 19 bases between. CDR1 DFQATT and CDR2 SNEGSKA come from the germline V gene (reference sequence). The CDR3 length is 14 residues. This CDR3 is CSAPGTTGPHEQFF. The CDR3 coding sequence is TGCAGTGCTCCAGGGACCACCGGGCCTCATGAGCAGTTCTTC.

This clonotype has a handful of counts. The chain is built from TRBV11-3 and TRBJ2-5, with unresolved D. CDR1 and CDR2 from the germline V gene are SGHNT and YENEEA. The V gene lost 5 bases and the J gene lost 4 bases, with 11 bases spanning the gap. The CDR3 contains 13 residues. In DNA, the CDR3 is TGTGCCAGCAGCGGAGAAGACTTAGAGACCCAGTACTTC. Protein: CASSGEDLETQYF.

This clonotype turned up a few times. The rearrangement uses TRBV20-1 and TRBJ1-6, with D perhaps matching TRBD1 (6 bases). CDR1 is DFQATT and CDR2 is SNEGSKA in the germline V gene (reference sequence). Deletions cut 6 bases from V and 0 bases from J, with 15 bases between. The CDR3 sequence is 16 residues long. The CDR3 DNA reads TGCAGTGCCCGGGACATCCTGAGCTCCTATAATTCACCCCTCCACTTT. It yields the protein CSARDILSSYNSPLHF.

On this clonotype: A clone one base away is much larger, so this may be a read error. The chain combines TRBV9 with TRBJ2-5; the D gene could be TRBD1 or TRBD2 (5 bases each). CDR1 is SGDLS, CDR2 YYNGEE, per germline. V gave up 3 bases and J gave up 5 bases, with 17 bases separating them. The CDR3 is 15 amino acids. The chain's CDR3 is CASSEGSRKVETQYF. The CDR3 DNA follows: TGTGCCAGCAGCGAGGGGAGTAGAAAGGTCGAGACCCAGTACTTC.

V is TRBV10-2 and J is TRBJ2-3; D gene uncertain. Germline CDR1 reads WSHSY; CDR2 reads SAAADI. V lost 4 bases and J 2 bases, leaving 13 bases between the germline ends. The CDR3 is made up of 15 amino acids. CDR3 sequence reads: CASSGAPGVTDTQYF. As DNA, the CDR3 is TGCGCCAGCAGTGGAGCCCCAGGAGTCACAGATACGCAGTATTTT.

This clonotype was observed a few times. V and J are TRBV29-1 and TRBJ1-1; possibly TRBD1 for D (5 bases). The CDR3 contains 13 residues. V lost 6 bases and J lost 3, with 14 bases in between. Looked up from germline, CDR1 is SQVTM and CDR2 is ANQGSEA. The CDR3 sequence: CSVSLGEDTEAFF. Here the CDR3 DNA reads TGCAGCGTCTCACTGGGGGAGGACACTGAAGCTTTCTTT.

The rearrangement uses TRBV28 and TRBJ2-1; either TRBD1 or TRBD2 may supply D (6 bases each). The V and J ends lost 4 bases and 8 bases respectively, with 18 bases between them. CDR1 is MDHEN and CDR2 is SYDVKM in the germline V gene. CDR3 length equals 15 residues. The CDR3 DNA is TGTGCCAGCAGTTCTACGGGGGCCGGGAGCGATGAGCAGTTCTTC. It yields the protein CASSSTGAGSDEQFF.

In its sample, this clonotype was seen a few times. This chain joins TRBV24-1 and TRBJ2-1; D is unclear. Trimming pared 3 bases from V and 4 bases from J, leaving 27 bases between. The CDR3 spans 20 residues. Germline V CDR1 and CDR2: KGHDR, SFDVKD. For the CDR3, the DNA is TGTGCCACCAGTGATCTCCCTCCACCTAGGTTCGAGGTGAGTTACAATGAGCAGTTCTTC. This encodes CATSDLPPPRFEVSYNEQFF.

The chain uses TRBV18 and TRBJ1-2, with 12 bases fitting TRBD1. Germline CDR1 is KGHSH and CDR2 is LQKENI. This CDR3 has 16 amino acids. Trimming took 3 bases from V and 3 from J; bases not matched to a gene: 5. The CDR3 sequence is CASSPAGTGGYYGYTF. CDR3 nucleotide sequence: TGTGCCAGCTCACCCGCCGGGACAGGGGGCTACTATGGCTACACCTTC.

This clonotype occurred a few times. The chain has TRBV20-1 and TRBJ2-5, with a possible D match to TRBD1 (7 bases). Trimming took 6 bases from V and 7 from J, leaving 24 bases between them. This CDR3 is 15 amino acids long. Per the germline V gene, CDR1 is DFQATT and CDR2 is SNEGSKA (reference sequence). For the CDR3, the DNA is TGCAGTGCGAAAGGGATAGACAGGGTGGGAGGGACCCAGTACTTC. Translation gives CSAKGIDRVGGTQYF.

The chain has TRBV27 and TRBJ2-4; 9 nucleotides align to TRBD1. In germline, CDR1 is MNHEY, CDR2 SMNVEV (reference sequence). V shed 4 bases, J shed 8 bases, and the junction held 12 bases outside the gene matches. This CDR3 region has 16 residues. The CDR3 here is CASSSQPGTGRDIQYF. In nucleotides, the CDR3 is TGTGCCAGCAGTTCCCAACCCGGGACAGGGAGGGACATTCAGTACTTC.

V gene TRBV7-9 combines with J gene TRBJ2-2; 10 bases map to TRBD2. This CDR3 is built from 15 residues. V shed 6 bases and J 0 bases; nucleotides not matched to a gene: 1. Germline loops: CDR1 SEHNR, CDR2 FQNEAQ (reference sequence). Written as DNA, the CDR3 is TGTGCCAGCAGACTAGCGGGGACGAACACCGGGGAGCTGTTTTTT. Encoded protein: CASRLAGTNTGELFF.

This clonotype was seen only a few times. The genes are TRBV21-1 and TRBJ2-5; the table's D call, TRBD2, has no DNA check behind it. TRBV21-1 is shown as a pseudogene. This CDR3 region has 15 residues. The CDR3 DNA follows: TGTGCCAGCAGCAAAATCGGACCGCTCGCCGAGACCCAGTACTTC. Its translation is CASSKIGPLAETQYF.

CDR3 DNA sequence: TGTGCCAGCAGCCGACTAGCGGGGATACGCTCCTACAATGAGCAGTTCTTC. Translation: CASSRLAGIRSYNEQFF. The chain combines TRBV7-2 with TRBJ2-1; TRBD2 agrees at 11 bases. This CDR3 is built from 17 residues. Trimming removed 5 bases from V and 0 bases from J; junction bases left unmatched: 6. Germline values: CDR1 SGHTA, CDR2 FQGNSA.

CDR3 protein: CASSYSGQGGYYNSPLHF. The CDR3 bases are TGTGCCAGCAGTTACAGCGGACAGGGAGGTTACTATAATTCACCCCTCCACTTT. The chain combines TRBV6-5 with TRBJ1-6, with TRBD1 matching 8 bases. V was clipped by 2 bases and J by 3 bases; unmatched bases: 9. Per germline, CDR1 MNHEY and CDR2 SVGAGI. The CDR3 contains 18 residues.

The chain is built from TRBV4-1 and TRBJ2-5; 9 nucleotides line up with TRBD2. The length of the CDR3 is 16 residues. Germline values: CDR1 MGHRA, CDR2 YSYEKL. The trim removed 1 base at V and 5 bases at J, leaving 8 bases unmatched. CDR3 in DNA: TGCGCCAGCAGCCAAGCGGCGGGGGGGCCAATGGAGACCCAGTACTTC. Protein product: CASSQAAGGPMETQYF.

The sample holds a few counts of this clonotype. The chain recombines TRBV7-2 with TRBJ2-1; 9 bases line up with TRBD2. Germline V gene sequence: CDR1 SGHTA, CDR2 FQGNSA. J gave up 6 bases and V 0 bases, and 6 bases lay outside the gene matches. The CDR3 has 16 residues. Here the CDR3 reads CASSLAASGRFNEQFF. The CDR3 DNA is TGTGCCAGCAGCTTAGCTGCGAGCGGGAGGTTCAATGAGCAGTTCTTC. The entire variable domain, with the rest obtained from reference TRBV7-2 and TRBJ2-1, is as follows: GAGVSQSPSNKVTEKGKDVELRCDPISGHTALYWYRQSLGQGLEFLIYFQGNSAPDKSGLPSDRFSAERTGGSVSTLTIQRTQQEDSAVYLCASSLAASGRFNEQFFGPGTRLTVL.

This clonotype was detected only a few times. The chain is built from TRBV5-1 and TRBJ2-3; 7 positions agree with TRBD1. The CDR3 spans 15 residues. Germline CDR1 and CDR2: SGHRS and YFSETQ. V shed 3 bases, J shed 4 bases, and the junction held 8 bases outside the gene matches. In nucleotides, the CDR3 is TGCGCCAGCAGCTCGCAGACAGGGACGGCAGATACGCAGTATTTT. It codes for CASSSQTGTADTQYF.